The 15 T cell receptor beta chains reported below all come from one sample, sequenced in a study of blood T cells in healthy people across ages. Primers used in a second PCR of roughly 7 to 11 cycles were a sample-barcoded 5' primer and a J-beta primer mix. Via MiXCR, TCRdb re-called the 5' RACE reads, giving one row per CDR3 protein. The sample has hundreds of thousands of distinct CDR3 sequences; 55% to 70% are singletons. The sample taken for sequencing was blood. The receptors shown here come from a man aged 25-45 years in good health.

The sample holds a few counts of this clonotype. The gene calls are TRBV4-3 and TRBJ2-1, with 10 positions matching TRBD2. Germline V CDR1 and CDR2: LGHNA, YSLEER. The CDR3 loop spans 15 amino acids. The trim removed 4 bases at V and 4 bases at J, leaving 4 bases unmatched. This CDR3 reads CASSLTAGGYNEQFF. CDR3 sequence (DNA): TGCGCCAGCAGCCTCACAGCGGGAGGGTACAATGAGCAGTTCTTC.

This clonotype occurred many times. This chain joins TRBV28 and TRBJ2-1; weak D call: TRBD2 (6 bases). CDR3 length: 14 residues. V was clipped by 6 bases and J by 1 base, with 10 bases between them. Germline V gene sequence: CDR1 MDHEN, CDR2 SYDVKM. CDR3 sequence (DNA): TGTGCCAGCAGCCCCGGGGGATCCTACAATGAGCAGTTCTTC. The encoded protein is CASSPGGSYNEQFF.

The V and J genes are TRBV10-3 and TRBJ1-6, with D possibly being TRBD1 (5 bases). This CDR3 has 12 amino acids. Germline values: CDR1 ENHRY, CDR2 SYGVKD. Trimming took 6 bases from V and 10 from J, leaving 10 bases between them. The CDR3 nucleotides read TGTGCCATCAGCAGGGATGGGTCACCCCTCCACTTT. It is translated as CAISRDGSPLHF.

The gene calls are TRBV20-1 and TRBJ1-5; D is undetermined. This CDR3 has 12 amino acids. V lost 3 bases and J lost 7, with 10 bases in between. Germline V gene lookup returns CDR1 DFQATT and CDR2 SNEGSKA (reference sequence). The CDR3 bases are TGCAGTGCTAGCCGGTCGGGACAGCCCCAGCATTTT. As protein: CSASRSGQPQHF.

This sequence joins TRBV21-1 and TRBJ2-1. TRBV21-1 is a pseudogene. This CDR3 has 15 residues. Written as DNA, the CDR3 is TGTGCCAGCAGCAAAGTCGGGCAACTTTCCAATGAGCAGTTCTTC. Amino acid sequence: CASSKVGQLSNEQFF.

V usage is TRBV11-2 and J usage is TRBJ1-2; weak D call: TRBD1 (6 bases). V was cut by 3 bases and J by 5 bases, with 16 bases left in between. CDR1 SGHAT and CDR2 FQNNGV come from the germline V gene. CDR3 length equals 15 residues. CDR3 residues: CASSFSPGALYGYTF. The DNA for the CDR3 is TGTGCCAGCAGCTTTTCCCCGGGGGCGCTGTATGGCTACACCTTC.

The chain carries TRBV12-3 or TRBV12-4 and TRBJ1-5, with D maybe TRBD1 (6 bases). Trimming took off 6 bases at V and 7 bases at J, with 19 bases between the two ends. The CDR3 runs 15 residues. The CDR3 DNA reads as TGTGCCAGCAGCTCTTTGGGGGCACGGGGGCAGCCCCAGCATTTT. This codes for CASSSLGARGQPQHF.

This clonotype was seen a handful of times. The rearrangement joins TRBV29-1 to TRBJ2-1; 10 nucleotides line up with TRBD2. The length of the CDR3 is 17 residues. The junction had 14 bases not matched to a gene; V was cut back by 1 base and J by 8 bases. Germline V gene data show CDR1 as SQVTM and CDR2 as ANQGSEA. CDR3 residues: CSVEVTLTGLASHEQFF. The DNA for the CDR3 is TGCAGCGTTGAAGTCACCCTCACGGGACTAGCGTCACATGAGCAGTTCTTC.

V and J are TRBV27 and TRBJ1-1, with TRBD1 as a possible D gene (5 bases). CDR1 is MNHEY, CDR2 SMNVEV, per germline (reference sequence). V lost 7 bases and J lost 3, with 21 bases in between. The CDR3 is made up of 16 amino acids. As DNA, the CDR3 is TGTGCCAGCACTCCATCCAACGGGGGTGCATACACTGAAGCTTTCTTT. Amino acid sequence: CASTPSNGGAYTEAFF.

The chain employs TRBV10-1 and TRBJ2-7, with 8 bases matching TRBD2. Germline V CDR1 and CDR2: WNHNN, SYGVQD (reference sequence). The V segment lost 9 bases and the J segment 0 bases; nucleotides outside the gene matches: 7. The CDR3 has 14 residues. This CDR3 is CASAREGHSYEQYF. CDR3 in DNA: TGCGCCAGTGCCCGGGAGGGCCACTCCTACGAGCAGTACTTC.

This clonotype was found a few times. V and J are TRBV10-3 and TRBJ2-7; D gene uncertain. Germline V lookup: CDR1 ENHRY, CDR2 SYGVKD. Between the trimmed V and J ends, which lost 2 bases and 0 bases, there was a span of 5 bases. The CDR3 consists of 13 residues. This CDR3 is CAISEVFSYEQYF. CDR3 coding DNA: TGTGCCATCAGTGAGGTCTTCTCCTACGAGCAGTACTTC.

Only a few counts were recorded for this clonotype. The chain couples TRBV11-2 to TRBJ2-2; 13 bases are a match to TRBD2. Germline lookup yields CDR1 SGHAT and CDR2 FQNNGV. This CDR3 is 17 amino acids long. After removal of 3 bases from V and 6 bases from J, the junction contained 7 bases not matched to a gene. The CDR3 region has the DNA TGTGCCAGCAGCTTGAATTCCGGGACTAGCGGGGCCGGGGAGCTGTTTTTT. Protein sequence: CASSLNSGTSGAGELFF.

A few counts support this clonotype. The CDR3 nucleotides read TGCGCCAGCAGTGAGGGGGCCCACTCCTACGAGCAGTACTTC. Translation: CASSEGAHSYEQYF. The rearrangement links TRBV10-2 to TRBJ2-7; D might be TRBD1 (5 bases). This CDR3 is 14 amino acids long. With 2 bases removed from V and 0 bases from J, the gap between germline ends came to 8 bases. Per germline, CDR1 WSHSY and CDR2 SAAADI.

The table lists this clonotype with a count of one. Being one base from a much bigger clone, this may be a read error. The rearrangement uses TRBV7-2 and TRBJ2-5, with TRBD1 matching over 7 bases. CDR1 is SGHTA, CDR2 FQGNSA, per germline. The CDR3 spans 14 residues. The CDR3 coding sequence is TGTGCCGGCAGCACCCCGGGACAGCAAGAGACCCAGTACTTC. This sequence encodes CAGSTPGQQETQYF.

There are a few counts of this clonotype. The chain links TRBV11-2 to TRBJ2-6; D may be TRBD1 (5 bases). Germline CDR1 SGHAT, CDR2 FQNNGV. The CDR3 totals 12 residues. Trimming shortened V by 10 bases and J by 2 bases, and 6 bases separated the two germline ends. The CDR3 DNA sequence: TGTGCCACAGGGCCTGGGGCCAACGTCCTGACTTTC. Residues: CATGPGANVLTF.